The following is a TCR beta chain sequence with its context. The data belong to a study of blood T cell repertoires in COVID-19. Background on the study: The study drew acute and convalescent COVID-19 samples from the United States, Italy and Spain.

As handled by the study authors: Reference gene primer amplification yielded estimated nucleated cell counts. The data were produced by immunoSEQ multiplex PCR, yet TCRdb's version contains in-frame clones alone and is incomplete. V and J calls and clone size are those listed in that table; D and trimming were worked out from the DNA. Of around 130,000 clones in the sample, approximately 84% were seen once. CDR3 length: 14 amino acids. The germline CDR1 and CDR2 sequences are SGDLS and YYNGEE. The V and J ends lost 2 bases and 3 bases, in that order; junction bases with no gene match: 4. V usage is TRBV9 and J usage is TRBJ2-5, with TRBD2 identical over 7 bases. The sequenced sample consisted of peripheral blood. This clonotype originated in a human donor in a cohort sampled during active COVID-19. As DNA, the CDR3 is TGTGCCAGCAGCGTTAGACTAGCTGAAGAGACCCAGTACTTC. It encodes CASSVRLAEETQYF.